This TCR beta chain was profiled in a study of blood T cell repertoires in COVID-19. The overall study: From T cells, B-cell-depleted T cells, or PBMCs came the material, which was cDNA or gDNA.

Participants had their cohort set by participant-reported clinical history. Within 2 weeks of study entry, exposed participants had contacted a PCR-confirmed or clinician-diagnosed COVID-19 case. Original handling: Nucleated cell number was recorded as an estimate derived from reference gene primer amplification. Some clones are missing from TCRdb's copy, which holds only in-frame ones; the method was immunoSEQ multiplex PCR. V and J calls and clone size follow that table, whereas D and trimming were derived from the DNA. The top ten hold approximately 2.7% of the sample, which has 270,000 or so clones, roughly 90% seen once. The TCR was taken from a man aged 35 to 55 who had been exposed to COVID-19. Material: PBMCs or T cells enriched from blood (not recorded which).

CDR3 nucleotides: TGTGCCAGCAGCTTTAGTACGGTTAGCAATCAGCCCCAGCATTTT. It specifies CASSFSTVSNQPQHF. The chain couples TRBV11-2 to TRBJ1-5; the D is unclear. Germline-derived CDR1 and CDR2 are SGHAT and FQNNGV. The germline V and J ends were trimmed by 3 bases and 0 bases, with 9 bases remaining between them. This CDR3 comprises 15 residues.